This T cell receptor beta chain came from a study of blood T cell dynamics during melanoma immunotherapy. Turning to the study itself: Patients with metastatic melanoma got pembrolizumab or nivolumab-ipilimumab as first-line care.

Time point: pre-treatment baseline. Blood was drawn before treatment and at week 3 after checkpoint blockade. TCRdb's copy holds only in-frame clones and misses some; the assay was immunoSEQ multiplex PCR. The sample holds 7,000 to 9,000 clones, about 86% seen once. The CDR3 extends over 15 amino acids. With 9 bases clipped from V and 3 bases from J, the junction kept 11 bases outside the gene matches. Per germline, CDR1 MNHGY and CDR2 SAAAGT. The V and J genes are TRBV6-8 and TRBJ1-2; TRBD1 matches 9 bases. This TCR derives from a human donor with melanoma. The material sequenced was blood, taken from a patient treated with checkpoint blockade. CDR3 coding DNA: TGTGCCAGTAGGATAAGGGACAGGGTATACTATGGCTACACCTTC. Translation: CASRIRDRVYYGYTF.